This T cell receptor (beta chain) was captured by sequencing in a study of blood T cell repertoires in COVID-19. Study at large: Spain, Italy and the United States supplied samples that represented acute and convalescent COVID-19. T cells, B-cell-depleted T cells, or PBMCs provided the cDNA or gDNA that served as material.

As handled by the study authors: Estimation of nucleated cell counts was performed using reference gene primer amplification. Sequenced by immunoSEQ multiplex PCR; TCRdb stores in-frame clones only, minus some. Clone size and V and J calls were adopted from that table, with D and trimming inferred from the DNA. The data show 55,000 to 80,000 clones, with approximately 91% seen just once and 1.6% held by the top ten. This clone was counted a single time. The germline gives CDR1 SGDLS, CDR2 YYNGEE. The CDR3 loop spans 14 amino acids. V dropped 1 base and J dropped 0 bases, with 8 bases sitting between them.

Sample: peripheral blood. The chain carries TRBV9 and TRBJ2-7; no definite D call. The source is a human donor in a cohort sampled during active COVID-19. CDR3 loop: CASSVSPSSYEQYF. CDR3 DNA sequence: TGTGCCAGCAGCGTATCTCCTAGCTCCTACGAGCAGTACTTC.